This TCR beta chain was found in a study of shared clonotypes between healthy human individuals. Study details: A couple of women and three men aged 18 to 49 served as donors. Study conclusions and caveats: Collection of samples was limited to blood; tissue repertoires likely differ.

This table comes from immunoSEQ multiplex PCR, and its TCRdb copy is limited to in-frame clones, with some not included. The sample includes 450,000 to 500,000 clones, around 73% seen only once; the top ten take more than 10%. A note on this clone: Its target is not known. Being one base from a much bigger clone, this may be a read error.

V lost 0 bases to trimming and J lost 1 base, with 9 bases between them. The CDR3 runs to 14 residues. Germline CDR1 is GTSNPN and CDR2 is SVGIG (reference sequence). For unsorted samples, genomic DNA was extracted from 80 million to 100 million PBMCs. The chain has TRBV30 and TRBJ1-1; no reliable D call. Material for sequencing was PBMCs. This sequence originates from a middle-aged woman in good health. Some clones in this sample may be carry-over from other donors' samples. CDR3 nucleotide sequence: TGTGCCTGGAGTGTAACGGAGACGAACACTGAAGCTTTCTTT. The encoded protein is CAWSVTETNTEAFF.